This section outlines one T cell receptor (beta chain) sequence together with its context. The data stem from a study of blood T cell repertoires in COVID-19. Study summary: COVID-19 samples, acute and convalescent, were from the United States, Italy and Spain.

Methods used by the authors: Nucleated cell counts were estimated from reference gene primer amplification. Profiling relied on immunoSEQ multiplex PCR, and the TCRdb table lists in-frame clones only, not all of them. The V and J calls and the clone size are those of that table, but D and trimming were determined from the DNA. Of over 200,000 clones in the sample, roughly 90% were seen once. The CDR3 has 16 amino acids. Germline V lookup: CDR1 SGHTA, CDR2 FQGNSA. Between the trimmed V and J ends, which lost 1 base and 7 bases, there was a span of 17 bases. V and J are TRBV7-2 and TRBJ2-1; D is undetermined. Specimen: peripheral blood. This TCR derives from a woman aged 55-69 years with acute or convalescent COVID-19. The CDR3 here is CASSLGSTGLPNEQFF. CDR3 in DNA: TGTGCCAGCAGCTTAGGTTCGACGGGTCTACCAAATGAGCAGTTCTTC.